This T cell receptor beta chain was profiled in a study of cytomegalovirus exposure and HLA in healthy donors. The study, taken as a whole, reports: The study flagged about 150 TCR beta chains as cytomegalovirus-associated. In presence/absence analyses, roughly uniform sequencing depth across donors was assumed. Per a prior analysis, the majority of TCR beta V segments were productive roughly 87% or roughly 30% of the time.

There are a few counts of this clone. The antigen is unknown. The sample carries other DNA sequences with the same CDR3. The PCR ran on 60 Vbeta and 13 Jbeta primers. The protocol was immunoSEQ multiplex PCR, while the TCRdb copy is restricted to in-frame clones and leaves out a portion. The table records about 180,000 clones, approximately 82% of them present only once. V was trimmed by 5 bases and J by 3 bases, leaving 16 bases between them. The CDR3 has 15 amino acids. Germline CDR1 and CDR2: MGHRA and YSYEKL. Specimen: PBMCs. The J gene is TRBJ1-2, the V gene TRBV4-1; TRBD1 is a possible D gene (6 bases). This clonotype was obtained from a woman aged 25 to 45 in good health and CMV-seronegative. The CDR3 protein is CASSYFAGTHYGYTF. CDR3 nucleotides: TGCGCCAGCAGCTATTTCGCCGGGACACACTATGGCTACACCTTC.